The present TCR beta chain was sequenced within a study of T cells after posttransplantation cyclophosphamide. Study-wide results and limits: TRB clonality was highly associated with recipient CMV seropositivity and reactivation. Tissue-infiltrating T cells from skin or gut overlapped little with blood T cells. Donor CD8+ memory clones often dominated recipient blood repertoires at later times.

TCRdb's copy holds only in-frame clones and misses some; the assay was immunoSEQ multiplex PCR. Of about 50,000 clones detected, 94% appear once; the ten largest clones hold 2.9%. In germline, CDR1 is SNHLY, CDR2 FYNNEI. The CDR3 runs to 13 residues. Trimming stripped 6 bases from V and 1 base from J, with 9 bases between. With respect to this clone: What it binds is unknown.

The related graft donor's blood sample was taken on the day of bone marrow donation. The genes are TRBV2 and TRBJ1-1, with D unclear. The clonotype originates from a woman in her twenties or thirties in good health and a related stem cell transplant donor. Material: PBMCs. CDR3 nucleotide sequence: TGTGCCAGCAGCAAGGAGAAGAACACTGAAGCTTTCTTT. Encoded protein: CASSKEKNTEAFF.